This T cell receptor beta chain derives from a study of regulatory T cells in long-lasting Graves disease. The CDR3 runs to 17 residues. Germline V gives CDR1 PRHDT, CDR2 FYEKMQ (reference sequence). V gave up 2 bases and J gave up 4 bases; unmatched junction bases: 10. iRepertoire HTBI primers and Arm-PCR of CDR3 regions built TCR beta libraries. TCRdb reprocessed the multiplex PCR reads with MiXCR, giving one entry per CDR3 protein. The sample consists of about 430,000 distinct CDR3 sequences, approximately 15% of them appearing once. Regarding the study as a whole: Favored usage of TRBV28, TRBJ1-2 and TRBJ2-5 was recorded in persistent disease. The number of shared public clonotypes was higher in persistent patients (around 2,700) than new patients (more than 850).

This clonotype was found a few times. No antigen is known for it. Stated time point: newly diagnosed GD, antithyroid drugs for less than 3 months. Isolated PBMC RNA provided the starting material for the TCR library. The sample was also reused in another study, on T cells in Graves' hyperthyroidism and ophthalmopathy. That report notes: Those with hyperthyroidism were 18 to 65 years old, newly diagnosed, and ill for under 2 months.

The chain combines TRBV13 with TRBJ2-7; 11 bases match TRBD2. The receptor was isolated from a middle-aged woman with Graves disease. Material: peripheral blood mononuclear cells (PBMCs), obtained at new diagnosis, from a patient treated with antithyroid drugs. CDR3 DNA sequence: TGTGCCAGCAGCTTACGTCCTAGCGGGAGGAATTCGTACGAGCAGTACTTC. Translation gives CASSLRPSGRNSYEQYF. Variable domain in full (rest from reference TRBV13 and TRBJ2-7): AAGVIQSPRHLIKEKRETATLKCYPIPRHDTVYWYQQGPGQDPQFLISFYEKMQSDKGSIPDRFSAQQFSDYHSELNMSSLELGDSALYFCASSLRPSGRNSYEQYFGPGTRLTVT.